This TCR beta chain was documented in a study of type 1 regulatory T cells. About the study: This in vitro CD4 product, T-allo10, is enriched for Tr1 cells and alloantigen-specific.

General observations from the study: Tr1 cells had a more restricted TCR repertoire than non-Tr1 cells.

This CDR3 is built from 16 residues. Germline V gene sequence: CDR1 SGHKS, CDR2 YYEKEE (reference sequence). Trimming took 4 bases from V and 4 from J, leaving 19 bases between them. A word on this clonotype: The antigen is unknown.

TCRdb reprocessed the reads via MiXCR and lists one record per CDR3 protein. There are 63,000 or so distinct CDR3 sequences in the sample; about 50% occur only once, and 2% to 2.5% lies in the top ten. The V call is TRBV5-5, the J call TRBJ2-3; tentatively, D is TRBD1 (6 bases). Sequences were obtained from cultured non-Tr1 T cells, either the whole culture or a sorted T cell fraction (not recorded which). The clonotype originates from a human donor in good health. As DNA, the CDR3 is TGTGCCAGCAGCCGCGGGTGGCCAGGGGCCCCAGATACGCAGTATTTT. Its protein product is CASSRGWPGAPDTQYF.